This TCR beta chain was documented in a study of technical replicates of blood from a handful of donors. The CDR3 consists of 17 residues. Germline CDR1 SGHRS, CDR2 YFSETQ. Trimming stripped 5 bases from V and 0 bases from J, with 15 bases between. The data were produced by immunoSEQ multiplex PCR, yet TCRdb's version contains in-frame clones alone and is incomplete. The sample gives about 83,000 clones, about 94% of which show up once; less than 0.3% is in the top ten. The sequence was obtained from a human donor in good health. The sample taken for sequencing was T cells isolated from PBMCs. This chain joins TRBV5-1 and TRBJ1-6; D remains ambiguous. CDR3 coding DNA: TGCGCCAGCAGTCACGGGAGTGTAAGCTCCTATAATTCACCCCTCCACTTT. As protein: CASSHGSVSSYNSPLHF.